This entry describes one T cell receptor beta chain. Antigen unknown. These data come from a study of monozygotic twins with inflammatory bowel disease. The study, taken as a whole, reports: Especially with disease activity, IBD patients had fewer clonotypes in common with others than healthy twins did.

The CDR3 has 17 amino acids. Germline V lookup: CDR1 SGHTA, CDR2 FQGNSA. Samples each yielded cDNA through eight separate reactions. UMIs that had a 6-nucleotide sample barcode were put in using template switching. Following a re-call of the 5' RACE reads, TCRdb has one entry per CDR3 protein and lacks DNA. The sample includes 350,000 to 550,000 distinct CDR3 sequences. Sequenced: blood. The V gene is TRBV7-2, the J gene TRBJ1-6; TCRdb's D call, TRBD1, is unchecked because there is no DNA. This receptor was obtained from a human donor with ulcerative colitis or Crohn's disease, or a healthy co-twin of an affected twin (not recorded which). CDR3 sequence: CASSKAAGSYVNSPLHF.